Following are 29 T cell receptor beta chains from one sample sequenced in a study of CD8+ T cells in alopecia areata. cDNA prepared by RNA extraction and subsequent reverse transcription served as the template for sequencing. Clones were sequenced by immunoSEQ multiplex PCR, and TCRdb holds only the in-frame ones, with some missing. The profile shows roughly 100,000 clones, 55% of them singletons. The source material was CD4+ T cells sorted from blood. The receptor source for this set is a human donor in good health.

The table lists this clone with a few counts. The chain employs TRBV11-2 and TRBJ2-7; D is perhaps TRBD1 or TRBD2 (5 bases each). The CDR3 extends over 14 amino acids. Looked up from germline, CDR1 is SGHAT and CDR2 is FQNNGV. V lost 0 bases and J 2 bases, leaving 8 bases between the germline ends. CDR3 region: CASSLERGTYEQYF. The CDR3 nucleotides are TGTGCCAGCAGCTTAGAGAGGGGCACCTACGAGCAGTACTTC.

This rearrangement joins TRBV5-4 to TRBJ1-1; D unclear. V gave up 1 base and J gave up 4 bases, with 8 bases separating them. The CDR3 spans 13 residues. Germline V lookup: CDR1 SGHNT, CDR2 YYREEE (reference sequence). This CDR3 is CASSLQDSTEAFF. CDR3 DNA sequence: TGTGCCAGCAGCTTGCAGGATAGCACTGAAGCTTTCTTT.

The CDR3 loop reads CASSNGLSNEKLFF. The DNA for the CDR3 is TGTGCCAGCAGCAACGGGCTTAGCAATGAAAAACTGTTTTTT. The chain combines TRBV7-9 with TRBJ1-4; D remains unclear. Between the trimmed V and J ends, which lost 5 bases and 5 bases, there was a span of 12 bases. Germline CDR1 is SEHNR and CDR2 is FQNEAQ (reference sequence). This CDR3 spans 14 amino acids.

This clone was detected a few times. The chain recombines TRBV9 with TRBJ1-2; D is undetermined. Germline CDR1 reads SGDLS; CDR2 reads YYNGEE. CDR3 length equals 14 residues. V lost 6 bases to trimming and J lost 6 bases, with 18 bases between them. CDR3 region: CASTRQVTPDGYTF. CDR3 bases: TGTGCCAGCACGCGGCAGGTCACCCCTGATGGCTACACCTTC.

The V and J genes are TRBV25-1 and TRBJ1-2; tentatively, D is TRBD1 (6 bases). The CDR3 is made up of 14 amino acids. The germline gives CDR1 MGHDK, CDR2 SYGVNS. V was clipped by 2 bases and J by 5 bases, with 12 bases between them. This CDR3 reads CASSELQGEYGYTF. The CDR3 coding sequence is TGTGCCAGCAGTGAACTACAGGGAGAATATGGCTACACCTTC.

This chain uses TRBV19 with TRBJ2-2; D may correspond to TRBD1 or TRBD2 (5 bases each). This CDR3 is built from 15 residues. Germline CDR1 and CDR2: LNHDA and SQIVND (reference sequence). Trimming pared 6 bases from V and 0 bases from J, leaving 11 bases between. CDR3 loop: CASSPGATNTGELFF. CDR3 DNA: TGTGCCAGTAGCCCCGGGGCCACGAACACCGGGGAGCTGTTTTTT.

The V call is TRBV5-1, the J call TRBJ2-2; TRBD1 agrees at 7 bases. The length of the CDR3 is 15 residues. Trimming cost V 4 bases and J 4 bases; bases outside gene matches: 7. Germline V gene data show CDR1 as SGHRS and CDR2 as YFSETQ. CDR3 nucleotide sequence: TGCGCCAGCAGCCAGGGACAGCTAATCACCGGGGAGCTGTTTTTT. Translating gives CASSQGQLITGELFF.

As for this clone: The same CDR3 is also encoded by other DNA sequences in this sample. V usage is TRBV30 and J usage is TRBJ2-2, with TRBD1 identical over 7 bases. Trimming at V came to 0 bases and at J to 7 bases, leaving 2 bases not matched to a gene. Looked up from germline, CDR1 is GTSNPN and CDR2 is SVGIG (reference sequence). The CDR3 consists of 13 residues. In DNA form, the CDR3 reads TGTGCCTGGAGTGTACAGGGGAACGGGGAGCTGTTTTTT. This gives the protein CAWSVQGNGELFF.

This clone has a handful of counts. V gene TRBV18 combines with J gene TRBJ2-5; tentatively, D is TRBD1 (5 bases). Germline-derived CDR1 and CDR2 are KGHSH and LQKENI. V was pared by 3 bases and J by 2 bases, with 13 bases between. The CDR3 has 15 amino acids. The CDR3 coding sequence is TGTGCCAGCTCACCCACCCGACAGCAACAAGAGACCCAGTACTTC. Translated, it gives CASSPTRQQQETQYF.

This clone came up a few times. This chain links TRBV5-4 with TRBJ2-3; 8 bases line up with TRBD2. The CDR3 has 15 residues. Germline V CDR1 and CDR2: SGHNT, YYREEE (reference sequence). The V segment lost 3 bases and the J segment 0 bases; nucleotides outside the gene matches: 3. For the CDR3, the DNA is TGTGCCAGCAGCTCGGGGGGGCAAAGCACAGATACGCAGTATTTT. It encodes CASSSGGQSTDTQYF. Filled out from reference TRBV5-4 and TRBJ2-3, the complete variable domain reads ETGVTQSPTHLIKTRGQQVTLRCSSQSGHNTVSWYQQALGQGPQFIFQYYREEENGRGNFPPRFSGLQFPNYSSELNVNALELDDSALYLCASSSGGQSTDTQYFGPGTRLTVL.

The genes are TRBV30 and TRBJ2-7; D call uncertain. This CDR3 has 13 residues. Trimming left V 3 bases short and J 5 bases short, with 14 bases between. Germline V gene sequence: CDR1 GTSNPN, CDR2 SVGIG (reference sequence). The CDR3 sequence: CAWRNAYGHEQYF. The CDR3 DNA is TGTGCCTGGAGGAATGCCTATGGGCACGAGCAGTACTTC.

V and J are TRBV30 and TRBJ2-3, with D possibly TRBD2 on 7 matching bases. Trimming cost V 3 bases and J 4 bases, with 17 bases left between them. CDR1 is GTSNPN and CDR2 is SVGIG in the germline V gene (reference sequence). The CDR3 has 15 amino acids. The CDR3 sequence: CAWSPPGGRADTQYF. The CDR3 DNA sequence: TGTGCCTGGAGCCCCCCGGGGGGCCGGGCAGATACGCAGTATTTT.

The chain recombines TRBV5-6 with TRBJ1-5; D is undetermined. Germline V CDR1 and CDR2: SGHDT, YYEEEE. The CDR3 extends over 14 amino acids. The ends were cut back, 2 bases at V and 4 bases at J, with 10 bases in the middle. The CDR3 DNA reads TGTGCCAGCAGCTTTTGGCAGACAAATCAGCCCCAGCATTTT. Translation: CASSFWQTNQPQHF.

V gene TRBV4-3 combines with J gene TRBJ2-1; weak D call: TRBD2 (5 bases). V was shortened by 3 bases and J by 0 bases, with 9 bases between the two germline ends. The CDR3 extends over 15 amino acids. Germline assignment: CDR1 LGHNA and CDR2 YSLEER. CDR3 sequence (DNA): TGCGCCAGCAGCCACGGACTTAGCTCCTACAATGAGCAGTTCTTC. Its protein product is CASSHGLSSYNEQFF.

This clone was counted only a few times. The genes are TRBV29-1 and TRBJ2-3, with TRBD1 matching over 7 bases. CDR1 SQVTM and CDR2 ANQGSEA come from the germline V gene. The V and J ends lost 4 bases and 0 bases, in that order; junction bases with no gene match: 1. The CDR3 runs to 13 residues. The CDR3 bases are TGCAGCGTTGGGACAGGCAGCACAGATACGCAGTATTTT. Amino acid sequence: CSVGTGSTDTQYF.

The chain carries TRBV5-6 and TRBJ2-5; TRBD2 matches 7 bases. Germline lookup yields CDR1 SGHDT and CDR2 YYEEEE. This CDR3 is 16 amino acids long. V trimming: 1 base; J trimming: 2 bases; junction bases outside the gene matches: 8. CDR3 coding DNA: TGTGCCAGCAGCTTGAGGTCTAGCGGAGTGCAAGAGACCCAGTACTTC. This codes for CASSLRSSGVQETQYF.

The chain carries TRBV7-2 and TRBJ2-5, with TRBD1 matching over 9 bases. Losses at the gene ends were 1 base for V and 2 bases for J; bases not matched to a gene: 8. CDR3 length: 17 amino acids. Germline CDR1 reads SGHTA; CDR2 reads FQGNSA. This chain's CDR3 is CASSLVWNRGRQETQYF. CDR3 coding DNA: TGTGCCAGCAGCTTAGTTTGGAACAGGGGGCGGCAAGAGACCCAGTACTTC. The whole variable domain, filled in from reference TRBV7-2 and TRBJ2-5, reads GAGVSQSPSNKVTEKGKDVELRCDPISGHTALYWYRQSLGQGLEFLIYFQGNSAPDKSGLPSDRFSAERTGGSVSTLTIQRTQQEDSAVYLCASSLVWNRGRQETQYFGPGTRLLVL.

A few counts support this clone. V is TRBV28 and J is TRBJ2-5; D uncertain. CDR3 size: 12 residues. Germline V gene data show CDR1 as MDHEN and CDR2 as SYDVKM. V lost 4 bases and J 4 bases, leaving 7 bases between the germline ends. The CDR3 nucleotides read TGTGCCAGCAGTTACCTCGGAGAGACCCAGTACTTC. The encoded protein is CASSYLGETQYF.

The chain joins TRBV30 to TRBJ1-5; possible D gene TRBD1, 5 bases. Trimming took 1 base from V and 4 from J, leaving 8 bases between them. The germline V gene has CDR1 GTSNPN and CDR2 SVGIG (reference sequence). The CDR3 runs 13 residues. This CDR3 is CAWSGTLNQPQHF. The CDR3 DNA is TGTGCCTGGAGTGGGACACTGAATCAGCCCCAGCATTTT.

The chain employs TRBV30 and TRBJ1-6; D is uncertain. V was shortened by 4 bases and J by 4 bases, with 11 bases between the two germline ends. CDR1 and CDR2 (germline): GTSNPN, SVGIG (reference sequence). CDR3 length equals 14 residues. The DNA for the CDR3 is TGTGCCTGGACACGGGAGTCTTATAATTCACCCCTCCACTTT. Protein sequence: CAWTRESYNSPLHF.

This clone has just a few counts. CDR3 sequence (DNA): TGTGCCAGCAGCTTCGGGGGAGGAGAAAAACTGTTTTTT. It yields the protein CASSFGGGEKLFF. The J gene is TRBJ1-4, the V gene TRBV5-6, with D maybe TRBD1 (5 bases). The CDR3 sequence is 13 residues long. Germline V gives CDR1 SGHDT, CDR2 YYEEEE. V was pared by 2 bases and J by 8 bases, with 10 bases between.

The J gene is TRBJ1-1, the V gene TRBV29-1; possible D gene TRBD1, 5 bases. This CDR3 is 13 amino acids long. Trimming pared 6 bases from V and 5 bases from J, leaving 16 bases between. Germline CDR1 SQVTM, CDR2 ANQGSEA. For the CDR3, the DNA is TGCAGCGTGCAACCCCTCAGGGAAACTGAAGCTTTCTTT. Its translation is CSVQPLRETEAFF.

This chain connects TRBV27 to TRBJ2-5; D is unresolved. Germline CDR1 is MNHEY and CDR2 is SMNVEV (reference sequence). There are 14 residues in the CDR3. Trimming removed 2 bases at V and 5 bases at J, with 12 bases between. CDR3 nucleotide sequence: TGTGCCAGCAGTTTACGCGGCAGGTGGGAGACCCAGTACTTC. Translated, it gives CASSLRGRWETQYF.

This clone has more than one count but fewer than ten. V is TRBV5-1 and J is TRBJ2-5; possible D gene TRBD1, 5 bases. This CDR3 has 14 amino acids. Deletions cut 8 bases from V and 5 bases from J, with 19 bases between. Germline V gene sequence: CDR1 SGHRS, CDR2 YFSETQ. CDR3 DNA: TGCGCCAGTTCCGCACCAGGGCCTCCGGAGACCCAGTACTTC. It codes for CASSAPGPPETQYF. The whole variable domain, filled in from reference TRBV5-1 and TRBJ2-5, reads KAGVTQTPRYLIKTRGQQVTLSCSPISGHRSVSWYQQTPGQGLQFLFEYFSETQRNKGNFPGRFSGRQFSNSRSEMNVSTLELGDSALYLCASSAPGPPETQYFGPGTRLLVL.

The chain combines TRBV7-2 with TRBJ2-3, with no clear D. Looked up from germline, CDR1 is SGHTA and CDR2 is FQGNSA. The CDR3 has 16 amino acids. V lost 2 bases and J lost 1, with 13 bases in between. CDR3 nucleotide sequence: TGTGCCAGCAGCTTACCTGTTCAGGCTGGCACAGATACGCAGTATTTT. This sequence encodes CASSLPVQAGTDTQYF.

This chain joins TRBV29-1 and TRBJ2-2; 11 nucleotides align to TRBD2. The CDR3 sequence is 15 residues long. V was clipped by 6 bases and J by 4 bases; unmatched bases: 7. Germline CDR1 is SQVTM and CDR2 is ANQGSEA. In DNA form, the CDR3 reads TGCAGCGTGTTCACTAGCGGGGGACTCACCGGGGAGCTGTTTTTT. Its translation: CSVFTSGGLTGELFF.

This clone was picked up a small number of times. The gene calls are TRBV5-1 and TRBJ2-2; D uncertain. CDR1 SGHRS and CDR2 YFSETQ come from the germline V gene. This CDR3 has 17 residues. Trimming left V 0 bases short and J 6 bases short, with 18 bases between. CDR3 coding DNA: TGCGCCAGCAGCTTGGTGGTGGAAATCGTTCGATCCGGGGAGCTGTTTTTT. It yields the protein CASSLVVEIVRSGELFF.

The rearrangement uses TRBV29-1 and TRBJ2-7; D gene uncertain. The CDR3 covers 12 residues. V was pared by 1 base and J by 1 base, with 5 bases between. Germline-derived CDR1 and CDR2 are SQVTM and ANQGSEA. CDR3 nucleotide sequence: TGCAGCGTTGAAGTACGGTCCTACGAGCAGTACTTC. Protein sequence: CSVEVRSYEQYF.

The chain recombines TRBV29-1 with TRBJ2-7, with 7 bases that match TRBD1. The CDR3 is 14 residues long. J gave up 2 bases and V 2 bases, and 6 bases lay outside the gene matches. Germline CDR1 and CDR2: SQVTM and ANQGSEA. CDR3 protein: CSVELTGLPYEQYF. The CDR3 bases are TGCAGCGTTGAACTGACAGGGCTCCCCTACGAGCAGTACTTC.